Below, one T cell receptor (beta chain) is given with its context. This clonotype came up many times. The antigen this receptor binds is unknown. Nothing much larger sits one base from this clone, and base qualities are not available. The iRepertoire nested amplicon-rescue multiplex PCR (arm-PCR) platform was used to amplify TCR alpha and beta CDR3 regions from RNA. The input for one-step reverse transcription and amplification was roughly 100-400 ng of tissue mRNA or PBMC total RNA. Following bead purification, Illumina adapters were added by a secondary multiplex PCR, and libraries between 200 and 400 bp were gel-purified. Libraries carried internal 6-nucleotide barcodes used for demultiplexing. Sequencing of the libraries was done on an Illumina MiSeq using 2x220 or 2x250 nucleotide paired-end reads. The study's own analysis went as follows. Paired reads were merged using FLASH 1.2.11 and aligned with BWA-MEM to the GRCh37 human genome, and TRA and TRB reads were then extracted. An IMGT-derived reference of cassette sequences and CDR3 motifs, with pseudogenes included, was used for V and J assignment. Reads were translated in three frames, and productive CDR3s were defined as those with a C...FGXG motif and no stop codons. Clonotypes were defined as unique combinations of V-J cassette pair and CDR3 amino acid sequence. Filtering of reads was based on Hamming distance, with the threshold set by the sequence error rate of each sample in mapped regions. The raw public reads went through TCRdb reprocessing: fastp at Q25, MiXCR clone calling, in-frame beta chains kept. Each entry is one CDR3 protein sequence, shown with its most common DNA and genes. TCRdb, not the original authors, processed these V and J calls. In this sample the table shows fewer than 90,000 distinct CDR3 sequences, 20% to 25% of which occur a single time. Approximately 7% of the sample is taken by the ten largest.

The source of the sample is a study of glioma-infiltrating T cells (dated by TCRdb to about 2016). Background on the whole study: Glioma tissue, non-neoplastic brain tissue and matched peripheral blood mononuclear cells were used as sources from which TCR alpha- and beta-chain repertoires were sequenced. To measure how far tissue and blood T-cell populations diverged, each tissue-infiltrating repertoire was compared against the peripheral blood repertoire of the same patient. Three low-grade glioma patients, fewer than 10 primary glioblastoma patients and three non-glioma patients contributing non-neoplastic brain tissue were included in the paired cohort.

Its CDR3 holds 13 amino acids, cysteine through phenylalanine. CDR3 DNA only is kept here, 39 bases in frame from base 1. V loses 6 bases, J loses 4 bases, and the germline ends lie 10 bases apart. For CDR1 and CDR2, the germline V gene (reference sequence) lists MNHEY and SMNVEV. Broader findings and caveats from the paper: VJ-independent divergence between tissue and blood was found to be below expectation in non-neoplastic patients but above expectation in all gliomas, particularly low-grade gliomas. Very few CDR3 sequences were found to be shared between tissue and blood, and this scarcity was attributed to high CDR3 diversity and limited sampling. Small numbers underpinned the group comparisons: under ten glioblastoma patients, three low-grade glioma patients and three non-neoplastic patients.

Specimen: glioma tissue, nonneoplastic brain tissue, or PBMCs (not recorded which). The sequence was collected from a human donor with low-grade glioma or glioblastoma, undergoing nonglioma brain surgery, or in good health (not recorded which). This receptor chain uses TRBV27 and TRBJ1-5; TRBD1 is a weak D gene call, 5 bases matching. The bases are TGTGCCAGCAGAGAGGGGTGGAATCAGCCCCAGCATTTT. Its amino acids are CASREGWNQPQHF.